Sequencing of this T cell receptor beta chain was carried out in a study of OX40 agonist ivuxolimab in advanced cancers. Whole-study context: Having had anti-PD-1, anti-PD-L1 or anti-CTLA-4 therapy before was allowed, and approximately 40% had some.

General study results and limits: The mean number of expanded clones was higher in CD8+ T cells than in CD4+. Dose levels from 0.1 to 3.0 mg/kg saw CD4+ and CD8+ blood T cells expand clonally by week 6.

To note about this clone: The antigen remains unidentified.

Sequencing was performed with immunoSEQ multiplex PCR; in TCRdb, only in-frame clones are kept and a portion is missing. Of 55,000 to 65,000 clones listed, approximately 91% are singletons. The V gene's germline CDR1 is SGHRS and CDR2 YFSETQ. The CDR3 has 15 amino acids. Between the trimmed V and J ends, which lost 0 bases and 0 bases, there was a span of 10 bases. The sequencing here drew on CD4+ or CD8+ T cells sorted from blood, taken in a trial of the OX40 agonist ivuxolimab. The source of this sequence is an adult with an advanced solid tumor such as melanoma, head and neck, liver or kidney cancer. The chain has TRBV5-1 and TRBJ2-7; D not resolved. The CDR3 coding sequence is TGCGCCAGCAGCTTGGTACACGGTAGCTCCTACGAGCAGTACTTC. This translates into CASSLVHGSSYEQYF.